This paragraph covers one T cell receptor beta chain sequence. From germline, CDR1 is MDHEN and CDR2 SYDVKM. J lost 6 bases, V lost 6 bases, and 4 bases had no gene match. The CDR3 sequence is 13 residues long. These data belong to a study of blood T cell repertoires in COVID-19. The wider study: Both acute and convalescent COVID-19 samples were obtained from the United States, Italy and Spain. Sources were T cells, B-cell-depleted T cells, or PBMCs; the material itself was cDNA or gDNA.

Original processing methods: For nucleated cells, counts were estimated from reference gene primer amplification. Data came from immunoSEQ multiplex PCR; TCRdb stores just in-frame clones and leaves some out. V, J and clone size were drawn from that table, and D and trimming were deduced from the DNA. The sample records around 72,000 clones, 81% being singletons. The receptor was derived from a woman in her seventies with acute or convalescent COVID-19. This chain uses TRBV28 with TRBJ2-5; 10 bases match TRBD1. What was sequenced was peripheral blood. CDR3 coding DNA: TGTGCCAGCAGCCGACAGGGGGCTAAGACCCAGTACTTC. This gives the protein CASSRQGAKTQYF. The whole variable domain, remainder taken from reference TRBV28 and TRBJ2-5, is DVKVTQSSRYLVKRTGEKVFLECVQDMDHENMFWYRQDPGLGLRLIYFSYDVKMKEKGDIPEGYSVSREKKERFSLILESASTNQTSMYLCASSRQGAKTQYFGPGTRLLVL.